Each of the 6 T cell receptor beta chains below was sequenced from the same sample in a study of T cell responses to AZD1222 COVID-19 vaccine. Generated by immunoSEQ multiplex PCR, the TCRdb table keeps only in-frame clones and is missing some. The table shows 110,000 or so clones, with more than 75% occurring only once. This specimen was peripheral blood, taken 28 days after the second AZD1222 dose. These receptors came from an adult who received the AZD1222 COVID-19 vaccine.

This chain joins TRBV7-8 and TRBJ1-4; no definite D call. Trimming shortened V by 5 bases and J by 3 bases, and 10 bases separated the two germline ends. There are 14 residues in the CDR3. Per germline, CDR1 SGHVS and CDR2 FQNEAQ. In DNA, the CDR3 is TGTGCCAGCAGCCAATATGGGGCTAATGAAAAACTGTTTTTT. Translated: CASSQYGANEKLFF.

V gene TRBV4-1 combines with J gene TRBJ2-7; D remains unclear. The CDR3 runs 15 residues. V was trimmed by 1 base and J by 0 bases, leaving 10 bases between them. Germline CDR1 MGHRA, CDR2 YSYEKL. This chain's CDR3 is CASSQVQASSYEQYF. The CDR3 region has the DNA TGCGCCAGCAGCCAAGTCCAGGCGAGCTCCTACGAGCAGTACTTC.

The chain joins TRBV18 to TRBJ1-1; D is unclear. Germline values: CDR1 KGHSH, CDR2 LQKENI. CDR3 size: 13 residues. V was cut by 5 bases and J by 0 bases, with 7 bases left in between. CDR3 sequence reads: CASSNKVNTEAFF. CDR3 in DNA: TGTGCCAGCTCAAACAAGGTGAACACTGAAGCTTTCTTT.

The chain uses TRBV5-5 and TRBJ2-5; unclear D gene. The V end was cut by 3 bases, the J end by 4 bases, with 19 bases between. Germline V CDR1 and CDR2: SGHKS, YYEKEE (reference sequence). This CDR3 has 16 residues. The CDR3 spells CASSSYGPRKRETQYF. CDR3 nucleotide sequence: TGTGCCAGCAGCTCCTACGGGCCCAGAAAGCGAGAGACCCAGTACTTC.

The chain employs TRBV11-2 and TRBJ2-7; D might be TRBD1 or TRBD2, each matching 5 bases. Germline CDR1 SGHAT, CDR2 FQNNGV. The V end lost 4 bases, the J end lost 3 bases, and 16 bases lay between the germline ends. The CDR3 runs to 15 residues. CDR3 region: CASSWGSGEFYEQYF. The CDR3 bases are TGTGCCAGCAGCTGGGGGTCCGGAGAGTTCTACGAGCAGTACTTC.

The genes are TRBV7-9 and TRBJ2-7; D is possibly TRBD1 (6 bases). V lost 0 bases, J lost 1 base, and 13 bases lay in between. This CDR3 comprises 16 residues. The germline CDR1 and CDR2 sequences are SEHNR and FQNEAQ (reference sequence). This CDR3 is CASSLAPGANSYEQYF. The CDR3 DNA sequence: TGTGCCAGCAGCTTAGCGCCAGGGGCAAATTCCTACGAGCAGTACTTC.